Shown below are 2 T cell receptor beta chains from a single sample sequenced in a study of T cells in Graves' hyperthyroidism and ophthalmopathy. RNA transcripts were the template for amplifying TCR beta CDR3 regions. First-round RT-PCR with HTBI primers amplified the TCR CDR3 region. TCRdb redid the calling of the multiplex PCR reads with MiXCR, one entry per CDR3 protein. The sample records around 620,000 distinct CDR3 sequences, 15% to 20% being singletons. What was sequenced was blood. The receptors here all came from a woman aged 30 to 39 with Graves' hyperthyroidism.

This clonotype was seen more than once but under ten times. This chain connects TRBV12-3 or TRBV12-4 to TRBJ2-1; 13 bases are shared with TRBD2. CDR3 size: 16 residues. V shed 4 bases, J shed 7 bases, and the junction held 7 bases outside the gene matches. DNA of the CDR3: TGTGCCAGCAGTTCCAGACTAGCGGGAGGACGGAATGAGCAGTTCTTC. Protein product: CASSSRLAGGRNEQFF.

In its sample, this clonotype was seen many times. The J gene is TRBJ1-1, the V gene TRBV28, with 8 bases identical to TRBD1. The J segment lost 8 bases and the V segment lost 3 bases, leaving 11 bases of the junction unmatched. Per germline, CDR1 MDHEN and CDR2 SYDVKM. This CDR3 comprises 15 residues. Here the CDR3 DNA reads TGTGCCAGCAGTTTGGACAGGGATTTGAGTGAGGAAGCTTTCTTT. Its translation is CASSLDRDLSEEAFF.